This T cell receptor (beta chain) comes out of a study of blood T cell repertoires in COVID-19. Source study methods: From reference gene primer amplification, estimates of nucleated cell counts were derived. This table comes from immunoSEQ multiplex PCR, and its TCRdb copy is limited to in-frame clones, with some not included. For V, J and clone size, that table is used; D and trimming come from the DNA. Of around 300,000 clones in the sample, more than 80% were seen once. The length of the CDR3 is 13 residues. Germline V gives CDR1 MDHEN, CDR2 SYDVKM. The J segment lost 8 bases and the V segment lost 6 bases, leaving 4 bases of the junction unmatched.

Sequenced material: PBMCs or T cells enriched from blood (not recorded which). The clonotype was recovered from a woman between 18 and 29 years old who had recovered from COVID-19. The V gene is TRBV28, the J gene TRBJ1-4; 9 bases fit TRBD1. The CDR3 reads CASRTGGEEKLFF. The DNA for the CDR3 is TGTGCCAGCAGGACAGGGGGGGAAGAAAAACTGTTTTTT. Complete variable domain (other parts from reference TRBV28 and TRBJ1-4): DVKVTQSSRYLVKRTGEKVFLECVQDMDHENMFWYRQDPGLGLRLIYFSYDVKMKEKGDIPEGYSVSREKKERFSLILESASTNQTSMYLCASRTGGEEKLFFGSGTQLSVL.